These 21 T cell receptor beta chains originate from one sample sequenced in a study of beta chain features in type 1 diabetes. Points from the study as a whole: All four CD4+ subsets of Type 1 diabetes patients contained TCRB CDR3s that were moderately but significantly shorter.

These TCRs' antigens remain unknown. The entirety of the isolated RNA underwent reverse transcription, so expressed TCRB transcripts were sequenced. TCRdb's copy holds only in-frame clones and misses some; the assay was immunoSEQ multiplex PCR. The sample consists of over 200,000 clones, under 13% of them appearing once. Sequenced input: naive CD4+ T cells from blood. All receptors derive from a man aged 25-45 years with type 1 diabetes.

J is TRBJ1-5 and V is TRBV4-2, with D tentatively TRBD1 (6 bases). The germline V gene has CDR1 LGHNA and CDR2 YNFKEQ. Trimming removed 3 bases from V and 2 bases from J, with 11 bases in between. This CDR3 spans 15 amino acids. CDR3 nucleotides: TGTGCCAGCAGCCAGACTGACAGGCGCAATCAGCCCCAGCATTTT. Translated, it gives CASSQTDRRNQPQHF.

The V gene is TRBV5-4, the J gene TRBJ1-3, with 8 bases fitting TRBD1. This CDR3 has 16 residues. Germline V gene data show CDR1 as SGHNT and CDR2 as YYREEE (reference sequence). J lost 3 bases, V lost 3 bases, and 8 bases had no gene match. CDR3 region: CASSSSGTGIGNTIYF. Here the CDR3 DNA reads TGTGCCAGCAGCTCGTCCGGGACAGGAATTGGAAACACCATATATTTT.

CDR3 amino acids: CASSEFRTGGNSPLHF. CDR3 in DNA: TGTGCCAGCAGTGAATTTAGAACAGGGGGGAATTCACCCCTCCACTTT. This chain uses TRBV25-1 with TRBJ1-6; TRBD1 matches 8 bases. Germline CDR1 reads MGHDK; CDR2 reads SYGVNS. This CDR3 is built from 16 residues. Germline trimming cut 1 base from V and 7 bases from J; bases unmatched to any gene: 6.

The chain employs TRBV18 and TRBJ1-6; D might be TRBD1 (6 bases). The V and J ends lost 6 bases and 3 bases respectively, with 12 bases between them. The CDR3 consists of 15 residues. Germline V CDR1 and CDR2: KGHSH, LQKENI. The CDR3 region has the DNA TGTGCCAGCTCCGGGACATTGGGCTATAATTCACCCCTCCACTTT. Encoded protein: CASSGTLGYNSPLHF.

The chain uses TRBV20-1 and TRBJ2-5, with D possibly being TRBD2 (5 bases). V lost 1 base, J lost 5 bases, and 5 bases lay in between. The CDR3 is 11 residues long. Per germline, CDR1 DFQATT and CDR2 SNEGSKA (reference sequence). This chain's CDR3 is CSARGRETQYF. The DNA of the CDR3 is TGCAGTGCTAGAGGGAGGGAGACCCAGTACTTC.

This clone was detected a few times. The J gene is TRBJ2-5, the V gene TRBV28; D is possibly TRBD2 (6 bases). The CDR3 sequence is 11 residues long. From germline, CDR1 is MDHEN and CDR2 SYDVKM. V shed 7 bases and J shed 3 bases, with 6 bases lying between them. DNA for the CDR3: TGTGCCAGCACGGGGGAAGAGACCCAGTACTTC. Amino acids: CASTGEETQYF.

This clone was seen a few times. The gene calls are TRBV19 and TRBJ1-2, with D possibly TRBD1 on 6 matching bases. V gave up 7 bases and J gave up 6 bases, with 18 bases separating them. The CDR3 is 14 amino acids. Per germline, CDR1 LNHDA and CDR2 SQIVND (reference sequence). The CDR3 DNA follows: TGTGCCAGTACTCGCGGGGGACAAGACAATGGCTACACCTTC. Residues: CASTRGGQDNGYTF.

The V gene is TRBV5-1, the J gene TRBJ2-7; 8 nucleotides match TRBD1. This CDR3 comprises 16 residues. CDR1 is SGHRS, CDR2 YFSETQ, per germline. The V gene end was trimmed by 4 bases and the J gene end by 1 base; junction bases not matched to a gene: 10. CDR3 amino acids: CASSLTDRVRSYEQYF. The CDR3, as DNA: TGCGCCAGCAGCCTGACGGACAGGGTAAGGTCCTACGAGCAGTACTTC.

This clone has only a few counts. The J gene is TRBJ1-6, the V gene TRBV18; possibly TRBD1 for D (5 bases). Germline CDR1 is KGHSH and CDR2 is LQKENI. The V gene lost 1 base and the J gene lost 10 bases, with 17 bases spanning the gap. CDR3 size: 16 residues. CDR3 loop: CASSPRDSPMVSPLHF. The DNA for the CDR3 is TGTGCCAGCTCACCACGAGACAGCCCTATGGTGTCACCCCTCCACTTT.

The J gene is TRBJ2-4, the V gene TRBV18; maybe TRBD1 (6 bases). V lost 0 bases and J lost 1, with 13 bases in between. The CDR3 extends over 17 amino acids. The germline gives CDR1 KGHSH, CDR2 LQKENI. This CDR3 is CASSPPNPQGAKNIQYF. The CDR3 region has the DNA TGTGCCAGCTCACCACCTAATCCGCAGGGGGCCAAAAACATTCAGTACTTC.

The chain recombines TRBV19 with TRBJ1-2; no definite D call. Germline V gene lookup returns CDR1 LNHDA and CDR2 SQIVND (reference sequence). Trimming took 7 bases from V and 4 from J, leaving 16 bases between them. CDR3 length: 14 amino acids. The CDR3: CASTIQPGPYGYTF. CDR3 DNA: TGTGCCAGTACCATCCAGCCAGGTCCCTATGGCTACACCTTC. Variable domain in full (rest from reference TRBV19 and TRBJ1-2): DGGITQSPKYLFRKEGQNVTLSCEQNLNHDAMYWYRQDPGQGLRLIYYSQIVNDFQKGDIAEGYSVSREKKESFPLTVTSAQKNPTAFYLCASTIQPGPYGYTFGSGTRLTVV.

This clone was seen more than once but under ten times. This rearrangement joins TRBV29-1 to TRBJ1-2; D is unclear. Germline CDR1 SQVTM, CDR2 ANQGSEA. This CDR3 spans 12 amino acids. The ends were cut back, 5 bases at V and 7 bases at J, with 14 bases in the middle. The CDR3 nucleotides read TGCAGCGTTAGTGAACGGGGAGCTGGCTACACCTTC. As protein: CSVSERGAGYTF.

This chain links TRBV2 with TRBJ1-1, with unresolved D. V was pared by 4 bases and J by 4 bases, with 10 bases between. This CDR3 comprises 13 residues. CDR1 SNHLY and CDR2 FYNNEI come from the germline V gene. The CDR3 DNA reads TGTGCCAGCAGTGTTGGGCCGCTCACTGAAGCTTTCTTT. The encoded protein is CASSVGPLTEAFF.

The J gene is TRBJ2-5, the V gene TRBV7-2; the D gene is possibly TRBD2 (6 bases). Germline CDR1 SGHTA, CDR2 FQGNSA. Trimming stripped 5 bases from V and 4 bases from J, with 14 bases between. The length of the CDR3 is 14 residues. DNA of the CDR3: TGTGCCAGCAGCCCTCGGGACTGGGCAGAGACCCAGTACTTC. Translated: CASSPRDWAETQYF.

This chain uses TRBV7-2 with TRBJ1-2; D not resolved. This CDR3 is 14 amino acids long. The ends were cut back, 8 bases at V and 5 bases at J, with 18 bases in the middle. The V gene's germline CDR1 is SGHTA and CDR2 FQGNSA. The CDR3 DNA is TGTGCCAGCGGAGAGGGAAGTGTCTTGTATGGCTACACCTTC. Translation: CASGEGSVLYGYTF.

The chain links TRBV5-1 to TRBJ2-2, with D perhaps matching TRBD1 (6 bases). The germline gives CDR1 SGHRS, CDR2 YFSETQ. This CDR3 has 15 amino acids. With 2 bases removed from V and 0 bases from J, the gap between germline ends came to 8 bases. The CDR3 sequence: CASSLGTPNTGELFF. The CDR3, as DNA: TGCGCCAGCAGCTTAGGGACACCGAACACCGGGGAGCTGTTTTTT.

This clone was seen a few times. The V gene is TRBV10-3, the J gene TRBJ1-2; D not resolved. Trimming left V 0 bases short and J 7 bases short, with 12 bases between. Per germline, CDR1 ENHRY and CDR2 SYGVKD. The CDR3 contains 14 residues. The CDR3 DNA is TGTGCCATCAGTGAGTCGAGGACGGGGAGTGGCTACACCTTC. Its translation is CAISESRTGSGYTF.

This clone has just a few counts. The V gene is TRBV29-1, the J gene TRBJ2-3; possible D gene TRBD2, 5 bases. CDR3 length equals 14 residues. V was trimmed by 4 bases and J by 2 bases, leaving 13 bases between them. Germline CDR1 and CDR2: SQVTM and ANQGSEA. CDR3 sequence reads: CSVAFRGITDTQYF. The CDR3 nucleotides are TGCAGCGTTGCTTTCCGGGGTATCACAGATACGCAGTATTTT.

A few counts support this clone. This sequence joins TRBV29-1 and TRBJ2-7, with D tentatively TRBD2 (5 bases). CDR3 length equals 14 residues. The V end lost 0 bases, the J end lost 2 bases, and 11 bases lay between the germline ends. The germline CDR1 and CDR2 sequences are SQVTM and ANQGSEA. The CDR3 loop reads CSVEDLRAPYEQYF. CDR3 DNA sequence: TGCAGCGTTGAAGATCTGAGGGCCCCCTACGAGCAGTACTTC.

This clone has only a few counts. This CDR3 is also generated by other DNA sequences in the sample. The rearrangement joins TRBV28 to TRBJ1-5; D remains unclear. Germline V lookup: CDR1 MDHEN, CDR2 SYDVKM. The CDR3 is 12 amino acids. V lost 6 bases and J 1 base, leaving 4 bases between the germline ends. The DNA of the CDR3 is TGTGCCAGCAGGGGCAGCAATCAGCCCCAGCATTTT. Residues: CASRGSNQPQHF.

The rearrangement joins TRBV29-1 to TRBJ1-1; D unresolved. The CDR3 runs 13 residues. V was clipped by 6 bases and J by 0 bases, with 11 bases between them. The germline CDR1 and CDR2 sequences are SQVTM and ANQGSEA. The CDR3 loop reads CSVEQDMNTEAFF. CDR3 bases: TGCAGCGTAGAGCAGGATATGAACACTGAAGCTTTCTTT.